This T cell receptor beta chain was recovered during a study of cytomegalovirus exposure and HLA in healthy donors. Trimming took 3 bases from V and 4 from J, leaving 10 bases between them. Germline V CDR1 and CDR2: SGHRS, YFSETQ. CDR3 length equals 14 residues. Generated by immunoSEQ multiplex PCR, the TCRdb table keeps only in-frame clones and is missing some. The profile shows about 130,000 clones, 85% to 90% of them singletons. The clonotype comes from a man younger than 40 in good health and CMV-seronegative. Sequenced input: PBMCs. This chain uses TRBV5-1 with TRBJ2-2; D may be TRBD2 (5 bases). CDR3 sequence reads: CASSSRGATGELFF. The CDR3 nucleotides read TGCGCCAGCAGCTCCCGGGGTGCCACCGGGGAGCTGTTTTTT.